These 2 T cell receptor beta chains were sequenced from one sample in a study of spatial heterogeneity in lung cancer. MiXCR was run by TCRdb on the 5' RACE reads, yielding one entry per CDR3 protein. The sample records approximately 41,000 distinct CDR3 sequences, about 11% being singletons. Time point defined: blood at routine non-recurrence follow-up after resection. Sequencing used PBMCs, obtained at follow-up. These receptors originate from a female donor with early-stage non-small cell lung cancer.

Comment on this clonotype: One base away lies a much larger clone, so this may be a sequencing read error. The CDR3 region has the DNA TGTGTCAGCAGCTTAGGGTCAGCCACTGAAGCTTTCTTT. This codes for CVSSLGSATEAFF. The chain couples TRBV7-8 to TRBJ1-1, with no clear D. The CDR3 spans 13 residues. Germline V gene sequence: CDR1 SGHVS, CDR2 FQNEAQ.

This clonotype has at least ten counts. The gene calls are TRBV14 and TRBJ1-4, with D perhaps matching TRBD1 (5 bases). Trimming shortened V by 4 bases and J by 8 bases, and 23 bases separated the two germline ends. This CDR3 comprises 17 residues. Germline V gene sequence: CDR1 SGHDN, CDR2 FVKESK. CDR3 amino acids: CASSRLSRQFRGEKLFF. DNA for the CDR3: TGTGCCAGCAGCCGACTGAGTCGACAGTTTCGGGGGGAAAAACTGTTTTTT.